What follows is one TCR beta chain and its context. Its antigen is not known. This sample was taken from a study of PD-1 blockade in classical Hodgkin lymphoma. General study points: Reported findings placed baseline TCR diversity lower in newly diagnosed patients (compared with healthy donors).

Germline loops: CDR1 ENHRY, CDR2 SYGVKD. The junction had 12 bases not matched to a gene; V was cut back by 7 bases and J by 7 bases. This CDR3 has 14 amino acids. Data came from immunoSEQ multiplex PCR; TCRdb stores just in-frame clones and leaves some out. The repertoire has fewer than 20,000 clones, 78% of them found once; the top ten carry around 1.9%. Time point indicated: cycle 4 day 1 (C4D1), after 6 weeks of nivolumab. Every patient had relapsed following autologous stem cell transplantation, and cohorts differed in brentuximab vedotin exposure. Purified CD4+ T cells were obtained from thawed PBMCs through magnetic negative selection.

The V and J genes are TRBV10-3 and TRBJ2-5; 7 nucleotides align to TRBD1. The sample was CD4+ T cells from blood, taken before the fourth cycle of nivolumab. The TCR sequence derives from a human donor with classical Hodgkin lymphoma. CDR3 nucleotide sequence: TGTGCCATCACCGAGGGCAGGGGGTTCGGGACCCAGTACTTC. Its protein product is CAITEGRGFGTQYF.